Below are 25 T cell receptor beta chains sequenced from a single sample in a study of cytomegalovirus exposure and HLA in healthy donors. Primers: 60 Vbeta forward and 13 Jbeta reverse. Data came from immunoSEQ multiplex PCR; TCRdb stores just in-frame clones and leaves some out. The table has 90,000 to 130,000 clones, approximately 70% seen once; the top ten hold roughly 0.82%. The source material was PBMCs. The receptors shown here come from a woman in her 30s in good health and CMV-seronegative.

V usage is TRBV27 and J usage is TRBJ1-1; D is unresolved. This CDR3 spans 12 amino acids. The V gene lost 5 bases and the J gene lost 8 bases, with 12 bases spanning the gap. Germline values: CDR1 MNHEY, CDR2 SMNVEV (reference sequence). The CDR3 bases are TGTGCCAGCAGTCTAACGGGAGCCGAAGCTTTCTTT. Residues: CASSLTGAEAFF.

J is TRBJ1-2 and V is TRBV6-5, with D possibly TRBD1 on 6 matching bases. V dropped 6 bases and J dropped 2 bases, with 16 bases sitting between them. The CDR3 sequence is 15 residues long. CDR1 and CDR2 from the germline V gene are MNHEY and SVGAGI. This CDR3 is CASRTPRGLNYGYTF. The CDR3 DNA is TGTGCCAGCAGGACACCGCGGGGGCTAAACTATGGCTACACCTTC.

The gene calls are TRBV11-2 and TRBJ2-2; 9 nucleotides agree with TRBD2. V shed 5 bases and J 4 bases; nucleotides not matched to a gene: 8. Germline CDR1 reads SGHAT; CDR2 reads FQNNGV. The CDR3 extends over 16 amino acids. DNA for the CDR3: TGTGCCAGCAGCAGAAATAGCGGGGGATTCACCGGGGAGCTGTTTTTT. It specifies CASSRNSGGFTGELFF.

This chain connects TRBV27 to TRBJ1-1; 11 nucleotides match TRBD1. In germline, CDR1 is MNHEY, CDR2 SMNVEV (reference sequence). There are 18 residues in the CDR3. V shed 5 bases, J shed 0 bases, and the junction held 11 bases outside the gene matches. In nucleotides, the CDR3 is TGTGCCAGCAGTCCCCACCTCGGACAGGGGGCAATGAACACTGAAGCTTTCTTT. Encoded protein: CASSPHLGQGAMNTEAFF.

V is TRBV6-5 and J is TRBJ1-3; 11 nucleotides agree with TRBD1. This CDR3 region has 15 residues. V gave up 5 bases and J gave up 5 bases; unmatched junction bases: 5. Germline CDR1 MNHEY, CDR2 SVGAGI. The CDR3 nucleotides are TGTGCCAGCAGTCACGGACAGGGGGCCAGAAACACCATATATTTT. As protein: CASSHGQGARNTIYF.

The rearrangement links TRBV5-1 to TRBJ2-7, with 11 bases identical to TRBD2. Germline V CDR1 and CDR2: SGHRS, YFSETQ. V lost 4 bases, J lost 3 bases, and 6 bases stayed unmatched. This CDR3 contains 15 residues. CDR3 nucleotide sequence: TGCGCCAGCAGCCCATCTAGCGGGAGGTACTACGAGCAGTACTTC. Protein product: CASSPSSGRYYEQYF.

The CDR3 sequence: CASSGQFSSYGYTF. The DNA for the CDR3 is TGTGCCAGCAGTGGGCAGTTCTCCTCCTATGGCTACACCTTC. The rearrangement links TRBV2 to TRBJ1-2; no reliable D call. The CDR3 covers 14 residues. Germline V gene sequence: CDR1 SNHLY, CDR2 FYNNEI. V was trimmed by 4 bases and J by 4 bases, leaving 13 bases between them.

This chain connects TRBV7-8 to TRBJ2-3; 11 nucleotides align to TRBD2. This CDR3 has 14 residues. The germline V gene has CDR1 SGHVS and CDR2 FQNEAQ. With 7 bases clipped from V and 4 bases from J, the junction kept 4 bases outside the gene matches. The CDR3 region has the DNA TGTGCCAGCACCACTAGCGGGAGTGCAGATACGCAGTATTTT. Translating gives CASTTSGSADTQYF.

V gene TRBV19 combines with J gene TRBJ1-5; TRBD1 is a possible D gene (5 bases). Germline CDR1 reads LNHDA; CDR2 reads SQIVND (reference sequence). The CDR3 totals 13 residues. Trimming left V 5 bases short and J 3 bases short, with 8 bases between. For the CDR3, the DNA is TGTGCCAGTAGTGGAGGGGTCAATCAGCCCCAGCATTTT. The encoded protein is CASSGGVNQPQHF.

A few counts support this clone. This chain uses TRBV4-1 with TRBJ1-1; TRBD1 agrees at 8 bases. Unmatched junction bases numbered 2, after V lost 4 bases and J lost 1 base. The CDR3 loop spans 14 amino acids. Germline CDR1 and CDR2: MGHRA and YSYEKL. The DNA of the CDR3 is TGCGCCAGCAGCCTCGGGACAGGGAACACTGAAGCTTTCTTT. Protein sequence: CASSLGTGNTEAFF.

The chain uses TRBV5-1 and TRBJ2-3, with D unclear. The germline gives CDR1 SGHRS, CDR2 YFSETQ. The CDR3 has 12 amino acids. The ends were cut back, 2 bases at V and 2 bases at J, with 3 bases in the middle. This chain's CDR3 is CASSFFTDTQYF. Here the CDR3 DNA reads TGCGCCAGCAGCTTCTTCACAGATACGCAGTATTTT.

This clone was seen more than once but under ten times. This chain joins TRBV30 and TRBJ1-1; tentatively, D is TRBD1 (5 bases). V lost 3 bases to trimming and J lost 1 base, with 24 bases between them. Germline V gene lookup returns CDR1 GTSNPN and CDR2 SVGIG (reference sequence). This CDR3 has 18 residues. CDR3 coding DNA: TGTGCCTGGAGGCGTACGAAGGGGTTGTGGAGGGGGAACACTGAAGCTTTCTTT. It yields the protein CAWRRTKGLWRGNTEAFF.

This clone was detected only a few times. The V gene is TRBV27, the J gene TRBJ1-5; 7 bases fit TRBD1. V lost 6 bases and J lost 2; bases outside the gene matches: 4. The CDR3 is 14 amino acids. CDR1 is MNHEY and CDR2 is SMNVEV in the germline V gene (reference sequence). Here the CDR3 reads CASRRQGGNQPQHF. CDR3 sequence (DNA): TGTGCCAGCAGACGACAGGGCGGCAATCAGCCCCAGCATTTT.

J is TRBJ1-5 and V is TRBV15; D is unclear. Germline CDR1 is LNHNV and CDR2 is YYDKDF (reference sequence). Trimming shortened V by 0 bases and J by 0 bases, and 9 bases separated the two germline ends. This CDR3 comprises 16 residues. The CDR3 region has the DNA TGTGCCACCAGCAGAGATACTGTTAATAGCAATCAGCCCCAGCATTTT. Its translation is CATSRDTVNSNQPQHF.

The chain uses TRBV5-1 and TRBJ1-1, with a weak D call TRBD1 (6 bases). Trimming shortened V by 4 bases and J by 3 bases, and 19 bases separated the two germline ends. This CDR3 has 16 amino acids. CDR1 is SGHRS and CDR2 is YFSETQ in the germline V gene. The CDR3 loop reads CASSDRGGASHTEAFF. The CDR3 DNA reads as TGCGCCAGCAGCGATAGGGGGGGGGCTTCCCACACTGAAGCTTTCTTT.

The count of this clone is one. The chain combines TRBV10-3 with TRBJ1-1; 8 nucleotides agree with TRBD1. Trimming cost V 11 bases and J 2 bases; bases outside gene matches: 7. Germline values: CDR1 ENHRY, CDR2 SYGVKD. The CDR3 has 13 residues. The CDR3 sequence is CASETGVNTEAFF. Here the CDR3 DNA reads TGTGCCTCAGAGACAGGGGTCAACACTGAAGCTTTCTTT.

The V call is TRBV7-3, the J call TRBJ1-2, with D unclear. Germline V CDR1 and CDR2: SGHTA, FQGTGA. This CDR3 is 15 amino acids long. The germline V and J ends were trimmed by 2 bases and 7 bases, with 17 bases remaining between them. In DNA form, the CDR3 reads TGTGCCAGCAGCTTAGTCGGAGAAGGGAGGGCTGGCTACACCTTC. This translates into CASSLVGEGRAGYTF.

CDR3 protein: CASTQGFGQPQHF. Here the CDR3 DNA reads TGTGCCAGCACCCAGGGTTTCGGTCAGCCCCAGCATTTT. This chain connects TRBV6-5 to TRBJ1-5; D may be TRBD1 (5 bases). V was trimmed by 7 bases and J by 6 bases, leaving 13 bases between them. Germline CDR1 is MNHEY and CDR2 is SVGAGI. The CDR3 extends over 13 amino acids.

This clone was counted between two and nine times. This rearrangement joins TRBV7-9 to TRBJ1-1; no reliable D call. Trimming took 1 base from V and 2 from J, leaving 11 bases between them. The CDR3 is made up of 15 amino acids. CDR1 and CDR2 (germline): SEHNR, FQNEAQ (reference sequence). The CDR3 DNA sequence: TGTGCCAGCAGCTTAGTATCGGGAAGAAACACTGAAGCTTTCTTT. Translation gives CASSLVSGRNTEAFF.

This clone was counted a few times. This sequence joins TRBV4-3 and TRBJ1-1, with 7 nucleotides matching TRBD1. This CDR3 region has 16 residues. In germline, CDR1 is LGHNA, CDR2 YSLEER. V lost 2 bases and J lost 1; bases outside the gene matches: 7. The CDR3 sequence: CASSQQPTGPNTEAFF. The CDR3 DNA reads TGCGCCAGCAGCCAACAACCGACAGGGCCGAACACTGAAGCTTTCTTT.

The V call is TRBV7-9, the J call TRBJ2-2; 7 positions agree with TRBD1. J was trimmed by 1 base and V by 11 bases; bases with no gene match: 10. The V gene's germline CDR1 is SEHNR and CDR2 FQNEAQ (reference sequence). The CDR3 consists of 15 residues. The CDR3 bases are TGTGCCGGCGGAATCGGACAGGTGAACACCGGGGAGCTGTTTTTT. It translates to CAGGIGQVNTGELFF. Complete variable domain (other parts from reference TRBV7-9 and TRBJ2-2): DTGVSQNPRHKITKRGQNVTFRCDPISEHNRLYWYRQTLGQGPEFLTYFQNEAQLEKSRLLSDRFSAERPKGSFSTLEIQRTEQGDSAMYLCAGGIGQVNTGELFFGEGSRLTVL.

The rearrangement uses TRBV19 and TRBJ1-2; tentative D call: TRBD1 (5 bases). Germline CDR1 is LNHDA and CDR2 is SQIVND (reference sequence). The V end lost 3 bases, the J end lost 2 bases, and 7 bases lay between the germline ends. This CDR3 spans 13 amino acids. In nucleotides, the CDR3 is TGTGCCAGTAGTATGGGGCCAAACTATGGCTACACCTTC. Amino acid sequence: CASSMGPNYGYTF.

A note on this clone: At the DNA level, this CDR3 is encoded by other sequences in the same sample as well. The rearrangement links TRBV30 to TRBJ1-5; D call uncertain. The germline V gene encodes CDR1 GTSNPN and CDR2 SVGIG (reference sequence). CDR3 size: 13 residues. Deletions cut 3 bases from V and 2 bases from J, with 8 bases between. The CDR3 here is CAWSVTGNQPQHF. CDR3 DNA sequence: TGTGCCTGGAGCGTTACAGGCAATCAGCCCCAGCATTTT.

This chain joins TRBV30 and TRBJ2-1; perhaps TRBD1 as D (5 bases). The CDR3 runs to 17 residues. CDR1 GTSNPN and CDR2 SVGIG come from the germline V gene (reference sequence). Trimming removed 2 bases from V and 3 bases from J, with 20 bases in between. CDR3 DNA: TGTGCCTGGAGTCCAAGGGGAACAGGTTTTCGCTACAATGAGCAGTTCTTC. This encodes CAWSPRGTGFRYNEQFF.

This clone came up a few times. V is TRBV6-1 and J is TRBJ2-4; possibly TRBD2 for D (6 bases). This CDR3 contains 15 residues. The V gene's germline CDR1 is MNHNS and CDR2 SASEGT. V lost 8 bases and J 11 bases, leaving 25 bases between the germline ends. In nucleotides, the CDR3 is TGTGCCAGCGAATTCAACTTTGACGGGGGTGCGGTTCAGTACTTC. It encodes CASEFNFDGGAVQYF.